This T cell receptor beta chain was sequenced during a study of T-cell memory formation after mild COVID-19. MiXCR was run by TCRdb on the 5' RACE reads, yielding one entry per CDR3 protein. Of under 650,000 distinct CDR3 sequences listed, roughly 18% are singletons. Worth noting for this clonotype: Its target is unknown.

CDR3 length: 13 amino acids. Germline V gene data show CDR1 as SGHTA and CDR2 as FQGNSA. V lost 4 bases and J 8 bases, leaving 12 bases between the germline ends. Notes on the study in general: Clones contracting over day 15 to 85 were CD4/CD8 balanced, with later expanders leaning CD4+. Memory sampled before infection contained some responding clones, suggesting cross-reactive memory joined.

This receptor was identified in an adult woman who had mild COVID-19 (a few samples of this study predate the infection). Cell type and time point are not known. The sequenced sample consisted of PBMCs or a T cell subset sorted from them (not recorded which). The chain combines TRBV7-2 with TRBJ2-1; D possibly corresponds to TRBD2 (5 bases). The CDR3 DNA sequence: TGTGCCAGCAGCTCCCTCGGACTGCATGAGCAGTTCTTC. It yields the protein CASSSLGLHEQFF.